Each of the 21 T cell receptor beta chains below was sequenced from the same sample in a study of T cells in Graves' hyperthyroidism and ophthalmopathy. Amplification of TCR beta CDR3 regions was performed using RNA transcripts as template. First-round RT-PCR targeting the TCR CDR3 was performed with the HTBI primer set. TCRdb recomputed calls from the multiplex PCR reads with MiXCR, one row per CDR3 protein. The sample holds fewer than 650,000 distinct CDR3 sequences, 13% to 15% seen once. The sample consisted of blood. These receptors were collected from a woman aged 18-30 years with Graves' ophthalmopathy.

In its sample, this clonotype was seen many times. The chain employs TRBV6-1 and TRBJ2-7, with a possible D match to TRBD2 (5 bases). V lost 6 bases, J lost 0 bases, and 9 bases lay in between. Germline V gene data show CDR1 as MNHNS and CDR2 as SASEGT. This CDR3 spans 13 amino acids. CDR3: CASSGLDSYEQYF. The CDR3 DNA reads TGTGCCAGCAGCGGACTGGACTCCTACGAGCAGTACTTC.

Points on this clonotype: Since a much larger clone is just one base distant, this may be a read error. V gene TRBV10-3 combines with J gene TRBJ2-5, with 7 positions matching TRBD1. The tail of the sequence fits TRBJ2-1 better, so the J call may be wrong. The CDR3 has 15 amino acids. In germline, CDR1 is ENHRY, CDR2 SYGVKD. CDR3 DNA sequence: TGTGCCATCAGTGAGTCCACAGGGGTCCAAGAGACCCAGTTCTTC. This codes for CAISESTGVQETQFF.

This clonotype was counted ten times or more. This chain links TRBV18 with TRBJ2-2; D not certain. V lost 2 bases, J lost 3 bases, and 1 base lay in between. The germline CDR1 and CDR2 sequences are KGHSH and LQKENI. The CDR3 covers 12 residues. In nucleotides, the CDR3 is TGTGCCAGCTCACCAGACACCGGGGAGCTGTTTTTT. It codes for CASSPDTGELFF.

This clonotype was recorded at least ten times. CDR3 loop: CASSYSTLAGDKETQYF. CDR3 nucleotides: TGTGCCAGCAGTTACTCGACCCTAGCGGGAGATAAAGAGACCCAGTACTTC. V usage is TRBV6-2 or TRBV6-3 and J usage is TRBJ2-5; TRBD2 aligns across 10 bases. The CDR3 extends over 17 amino acids. V trimming: 0 bases; J trimming: 3 bases; junction bases outside the gene matches: 7. Per germline, CDR1 MNHEY and CDR2 SVGEGT.

This clonotype was found many times. V is TRBV6-1 and J is TRBJ2-7, with a weak D call TRBD2 (6 bases). The CDR3 is 15 amino acids. Per the germline V gene, CDR1 is MNHNS and CDR2 is SASEGT. The V end was cut by 8 bases, the J end by 2 bases, with 19 bases between. CDR3 in amino acids: CASGAAPGLPYEQYF. The CDR3 bases are TGTGCCAGCGGGGCCGCTCCGGGACTTCCCTACGAGCAGTACTTC.

This clonotype occurred many times. The chain combines TRBV20-1 with TRBJ2-6, with a weak D call TRBD2 (7 bases). CDR1 and CDR2 (germline): DFQATT, SNEGSKA (reference sequence). Trimming left V 5 bases short and J 0 bases short, with 14 bases between. This CDR3 contains 16 residues. This CDR3 is CSAGEAGASGANVLTF. In DNA form, the CDR3 reads TGCAGTGCTGGTGAGGCGGGGGCCTCTGGGGCCAACGTCCTGACTTTC.

The chain uses TRBV28 and TRBJ2-7, with TRBD1 matching over 8 bases. The DNA end is a closer match to TRBJ2-1, so the J assignment may be wrong. Germline CDR1 and CDR2: MDHEN and SYDVKM. The CDR3 runs 18 residues. The CDR3 protein is CASSPYGTGILSSYEQFF. In nucleotides, the CDR3 is TGTGCCAGCAGTCCCTACGGGACAGGCATCTTAAGCTCCTATGAGCAGTTCTTC.

This clonotype was detected many times. The CDR3 region is CASSTGTEGNEQFF. The DNA for the CDR3 is TGTGCCAGCAGCACGGGGACGGAGGGGAATGAGCAGTTCTTC. The chain carries TRBV7-3 and TRBJ2-1; maybe TRBD2 (6 bases). V gave up 5 bases and J gave up 7 bases, with 15 bases separating them. The CDR3 contains 14 residues. In germline, CDR1 is SGHTA, CDR2 FQGTGA. The full variable domain, its missing parts supplied by reference TRBV7-3 and TRBJ2-1, is GAGVSQTPSNKVTEKGKYVELRCDPISGHTALYWYRQSLGQGPEFLIYFQGTGAADDSGLPNDRFFAVRPEGSVSTLKIQRTERGDSAVYLCASSTGTEGNEQFFGPGTRLTVL.

V and J are TRBV11-3 and TRBJ2-2, with D uncertain. Between the trimmed V and J ends, which lost 4 bases and 5 bases, there was a span of 5 bases. Germline V CDR1 and CDR2: SGHNT, YENEEA. There are 12 residues in the CDR3. The CDR3 loop is CASSSWTGELFF. Here the CDR3 DNA reads TGTGCCAGCAGCTCATGGACCGGGGAGCTGTTTTTT.

This clonotype has ten or more counts. For the CDR3, the DNA is TGTGCCAGCAGCCGGACTGATAGCTCCTACGAGCAGTACTTC. Protein product: CASSRTDSSYEQYF. V gene TRBV7-9 combines with J gene TRBJ2-7, with TRBD2 as a possible D gene (5 bases). This CDR3 contains 14 residues. Trimming cost V 5 bases and J 0 bases, with 11 bases left between them. Germline CDR1 and CDR2: SEHNR and FQNEAQ (reference sequence).

This clonotype was observed a few times. The gene calls are TRBV14 and TRBJ1-2; unclear D gene. Germline CDR1 reads SGHDN; CDR2 reads FVKESK. V lost 4 bases and J lost 3, with 12 bases in between. The CDR3 extends over 14 amino acids. For the CDR3, the DNA is TGTGCCAGCAGCCTTGGCCTGTCCCACTATGGCTACACCTTC. This sequence encodes CASSLGLSHYGYTF.

CDR3 sequence (DNA): TGTGCCAGCAGTCCGTACGACGGCCGGGGGCCCCAGCATTTT. It specifies CASSPYDGRGPQHF. The chain links TRBV12-3 or TRBV12-4 to TRBJ1-5; D is unresolved. V lost 5 bases and J 9 bases, leaving 17 bases between the germline ends. CDR3 length equals 14 residues.

The chain is built from TRBV20-1 and TRBJ1-5; D is unclear. Germline lookup yields CDR1 DFQATT and CDR2 SNEGSKA (reference sequence). V was cut by 5 bases and J by 4 bases, with 9 bases left in between. CDR3 length equals 12 residues. DNA of the CDR3: TGCAGTGCTCTGGTTCCGAATCAGCCCCAGCATTTT. It is translated as CSALVPNQPQHF.

This clonotype was seen a handful of times. The V call is TRBV29-1, the J call TRBJ2-1, with D possibly TRBD2 on 7 matching bases. V was trimmed by 4 bases and J by 0 bases, leaving 16 bases between them. CDR1 and CDR2 (germline): SQVTM, ANQGSEA. The CDR3 length is 16 residues. This CDR3 is CSVGPGGSYSYNEQFF. In DNA form, the CDR3 reads TGCAGCGTTGGCCCGGGGGGCAGCTACTCCTACAATGAGCAGTTCTTC.

There are a few counts of this clonotype. The chain carries TRBV9 and TRBJ1-2; D remains unclear. Germline V gene sequence: CDR1 SGDLS, CDR2 YYNGEE. CDR3 size: 15 residues. V lost 1 base to trimming and J lost 0 bases, with 10 bases between them. The CDR3 spells CASSVLGRTNYGYTF. The DNA of the CDR3 is TGTGCCAGCAGCGTACTGGGCAGAACTAACTATGGCTACACCTTC.

The chain has TRBV29-1 and TRBJ1-4; 9 bases map to TRBD1. The CDR3 covers 14 residues. Per germline, CDR1 SQVTM and CDR2 ANQGSEA. V trimming: 4 bases; J trimming: 8 bases; junction bases outside the gene matches: 8. CDR3 loop: CSVVAGQGGEKLFF. Written as DNA, the CDR3 is TGCAGCGTTGTTGCGGGACAGGGTGGCGAAAAACTGTTTTTT.

A remark on this clonotype: A much more abundant neighbour one base away suggests this may be a read error. It is likely a read error, because the conserved phenylalanine at the end of the CDR3 is missing. V is TRBV6-1 and J is TRBJ2-2; D not resolved. From germline, CDR1 is MNHNS and CDR2 SASEGT. The CDR3 has 14 residues. V was shortened by 7 bases and J by 0 bases, with 9 bases between the two germline ends. In DNA form, the CDR3 reads TGTGCCAGCACTCCTGTCCCGAACACCGGGGAGCTGTTTTTA. Translating it yields CASTPVPNTGELFL.

The CDR3 loop is CASSPGPGLAGQSYEQYF. Here the CDR3 DNA reads TGTGCCAGCAGTCCCGGCCCGGGACTAGCGGGTCAATCCTACGAGCAGTACTTC. This chain uses TRBV2 with TRBJ2-7; 12 nucleotides line up with TRBD2. The trim removed 5 bases at V and 1 base at J, leaving 12 bases unmatched. CDR1 and CDR2 (germline): SNHLY, FYNNEI. This CDR3 region has 18 residues.

This clonotype has just a few counts. The V call is TRBV6-6, the J call TRBJ1-4; TRBD1 matches at 7 bases. V lost 1 base to trimming and J lost 12 bases; unmatched junction nucleotides: 8. There are 14 residues in the CDR3. Germline CDR1 is MNHNY and CDR2 is SVGAGI (reference sequence). CDR3: CASSYYPDRIELFF. The DNA of the CDR3 is TGTGCCAGCAGTTACTACCCGGACAGGATAGAACTGTTTTTT.

This clonotype was counted at least ten times. The chain combines TRBV29-1 with TRBJ2-3; 14 bases align to TRBD2. Losses at the gene ends were 7 bases for V and 8 bases for J; bases not matched to a gene: 14. Germline-derived CDR1 and CDR2 are SQVTM and ANQGSEA. The CDR3 contains 16 residues. CDR3: CSARGTGTSGSGTQYF. CDR3 bases: TGCAGCGCAAGGGGGACCGGGACTAGCGGGAGCGGTACGCAGTATTTT.

The J gene is TRBJ2-1, the V gene TRBV7-2; 7 nucleotides agree with TRBD2. Losses at the gene ends were 3 bases for V and 6 bases for J; bases not matched to a gene: 8. Per the germline V gene, CDR1 is SGHTA and CDR2 is FQGNSA. The length of the CDR3 is 15 residues. The CDR3 region is CASSFRGSWTNEQFF. For the CDR3, the DNA is TGTGCCAGCAGCTTCCGCGGGAGCTGGACCAATGAGCAGTTCTTC.